The 5 T cell receptor beta chains presented below share a single source sample, sequenced in a study of cytomegalovirus exposure and HLA in healthy donors. PCR amplification relied on 60 Vbeta primers (plus 13 Jbeta primers). TCRdb's table, derived via immunoSEQ multiplex PCR, lists solely in-frame clones and lacks some. The sample shows about 150,000 clones, approximately 79% of them seen only once. Material: PBMCs. The receptor set was obtained from a male donor in good health and CMV-seronegative.

This clone was seen a handful of times. The rearrangement uses TRBV5-6 and TRBJ2-2, with D possibly TRBD2 on 5 matching bases. The CDR3 is 14 residues long. Germline assignment: CDR1 SGHDT and CDR2 YYEEEE. Trimming removed 1 base at V and 3 bases at J, with 7 bases between. CDR3 loop: CASSLFGDTGELFF. CDR3 nucleotide sequence: TGTGCCAGCAGCTTGTTCGGGGACACCGGGGAGCTGTTTTTT.

In this sample, this clone turned up once. The gene calls are TRBV5-1 and TRBJ2-3, with 8 nucleotides matching TRBD2. Germline loops: CDR1 SGHRS, CDR2 YFSETQ. The CDR3 has 16 residues. V trimming: 4 bases; J trimming: 1 base; junction bases outside the gene matches: 8. CDR3: CASSSSGTSGTDTQYF. CDR3 coding DNA: TGCGCCAGCAGCAGCTCCGGGACTAGTGGCACAGATACGCAGTATTTT.

This clone was observed once. One end of the junction is discordant with germline, which a read error may explain. The same CDR3 also results from other DNA sequences found in this sample. This CDR3 is CASSGGPFNSYNSPLHF. DNA for the CDR3: TGTGCCAGCAGCGGGGGCCCATTTAACTCCTATAATTCGCCCCTCCACTTT. The rearrangement links TRBV5-5 to TRBJ1-6, with D possibly being TRBD1 (6 bases). The germline V gene has CDR1 SGHKS and CDR2 YYEKEE (reference sequence). The CDR3 spans 17 residues. The full variable domain, in which reference TRBV5-5 and TRBJ1-6 provide the parts outside the CDR3, is DAGVTQSPTHLIKTRGQQVTLRCSPISGHKSVSWYQQVLGQGPQFIFQYYEKEERGRGNFPDRFSARQFPNYSSELNVNALLLGDSALYLCASSGGPFNSYNSPLHFGNGTRLTVT.

The chain combines TRBV13 with TRBJ2-1, with 10 nucleotides matching TRBD2. The CDR3 sequence is 17 residues long. The germline gives CDR1 PRHDT, CDR2 FYEKMQ (reference sequence). J gave up 0 bases and V 5 bases, and 7 bases lay outside the gene matches. CDR3 sequence reads: CASSQLAGGRSYNEQFF. DNA of the CDR3: TGTGCCAGCAGCCAATTAGCGGGGGGTCGCTCCTACAATGAGCAGTTCTTC.

The chain recombines TRBV28 with TRBJ1-2, with a weak D call TRBD1 (5 bases). This CDR3 spans 10 amino acids. Trimming took off 6 bases at V and 11 bases at J, with 10 bases between the two ends. Germline-derived CDR1 and CDR2 are MDHEN and SYDVKM. Here the CDR3 DNA reads TGTGCCAGCAGCCAGGACACTTACACCTTC. Translation: CASSQDTYTF.